The 2 T cell receptor beta chains reported below all come from one sample, sequenced in a study of Graves' ophthalmopathy and Graves' hyperthyroidism. RNA transcripts yielded amplified TCR beta CDR3 regions. An opening RT-PCR round employed HTBI primers and preceded a second-round multiplex PCR. TCRdb fed the multiplex PCR reads into MiXCR, producing one record per CDR3 protein. The sample contains 600,000 to 650,000 distinct CDR3 sequences, 22% of which appear only once. The sample taken for sequencing was peripheral blood. The receptor set was obtained from a woman between 18 and 29 years old with stable Graves' hyperthyroidism. Some clones in this sample may be carry-over from other donors' samples.

V is TRBV7-2 and J is TRBJ1-5; D remains unclear. This CDR3 comprises 14 residues. From germline, CDR1 is SGHTA and CDR2 FQGNSA. V was pared by 2 bases and J by 5 bases, with 10 bases between. CDR3 nucleotide sequence: TGTGCCAGCAGCTTAAGGCAGCCCTATCAGCCCCAGCATTTT. This sequence encodes CASSLRQPYQPQHF. The variable domain in full, completed from reference TRBV7-2 and TRBJ1-5, reads GAGVSQSPSNKVTEKGKDVELRCDPISGHTALYWYRQSLGQGLEFLIYFQGNSAPDKSGLPSDRFSAERTGGSVSTLTIQRTQQEDSAVYLCASSLRQPYQPQHFGDGTRLSIL.

This sequence joins TRBV7-9 and TRBJ1-1; D uncertain. Germline V gene data show CDR1 as SEHNR and CDR2 as FQNEAQ (reference sequence). Trimming removed 6 bases from V and 3 bases from J, with 11 bases in between. The CDR3 runs 13 residues. CDR3 nucleotides: TGTGCCAGCAGAGAAGTCGGGGACACTGAAGCTTTCTTT. Encoded protein: CASREVGDTEAFF.